This TCR beta chain was recovered during a study of shared clonotypes between healthy human individuals. Remarks on this clone: What it recognizes is unknown.

All donors were Caucasian adults living in Nashville, Tennessee. The CDR3 is 18 residues long. V was clipped by 5 bases and J by 1 base; unmatched bases: 9. The V gene's germline CDR1 is SGHTA and CDR2 FQGNSA. How the authors handled the data: Owing to the provision of junction-only sequences devoid of quality scores by immunoSEQ, filtering differed. Method: immunoSEQ multiplex PCR; TCRdb's copy keeps in-frame clones and lacks some. V and J calls and clone size follow that table, whereas D and trimming were derived from the DNA. The sample includes approximately 2,000,000 clones, just under 95% seen only once; the top ten take 0.3% to 0.4%. Overall study results and limits: It was the few donors that limited the genetic and exposure-history diversity represented. Several donors shared approximately 5% of their naive CD4 clonotypes.

Material: naive CD4+ T cells from PBMCs. Indicated subset: CD45RA+ positively selected. The receptor was derived from a man younger than 35 in good health. Some clones in this sample may be carry-over from other donors' samples. The chain links TRBV7-2 to TRBJ2-1, with 12 bases that match TRBD2. CDR3 DNA: TGTGCCAGCAGCAGACAGACTAGCGGGAGTCTTTCCTACAATGAGCAGTTCTTC. Amino acids: CASSRQTSGSLSYNEQFF.